This T cell receptor (beta chain) was sequenced during a study of identical twins. One entry per CDR3 protein results from TCRdb running MiXCR on the 5' RACE reads. The repertoire has approximately 700,000 distinct CDR3 sequences, 15% to 20% of them found once; the top ten carry about 12%. Study-level results: Donors were not followed over many years; analysis was cross-sectional.

This clonotype turned up a few times. Its antigen is undetermined. These data are also associated with another study on T cells expressing NK-cell markers.

The receptor was derived from a woman under 30 in good health. The sequencing sample was made of PBMCs.

In DNA form, the CDR3 reads TGTGCCAGCAGCCCAAGCGGGTCCCGCAATGAGCAGTTCTTC. Amino acids: CASSPSGSRNEQFF. This chain connects TRBV4-2 to TRBJ2-1, with D perhaps matching TRBD2 (6 bases). Per the germline V gene, CDR1 is LGHNA and CDR2 is YNFKEQ. The germline V and J ends were trimmed by 4 bases and 6 bases, with 13 bases remaining between them. The CDR3 has 14 amino acids.